These T cell receptor beta chains were read from a single sample in a study of neurological immune-mediated disorders. TCRdb passed the 5' RACE reads through MiXCR, listing each CDR3 protein once. The sample lists roughly 80,000 distinct CDR3 sequences; 5% to 6% were seen once. Sequencing was carried out using PBMCs. These receptors were taken from a woman aged 55-70 years with multiple sclerosis. Both conserved end residues are part of each CDR3. A D gene is named only where the DNA matches it firmly. Part of the rows lack a size; the others show once, few, many or a class for expanded clones.

j_gene,abundance,d_gene,v_gene,CDR3nt,CDR3aa
TRBJ1-6,many,-,TRBV5-1,TGCGCCAGCAAGGTAGGGGCAGGGAGGAATTCACCCCTCCACTTT,CASKVGAGRNSPLHF
TRBJ1-4,many,-,TRBV5-1,TGCGCCAGCAGCTTGGGCGGGGATGAAAAACTGTTTTTT,CASSLGGDEKLFF
TRBJ2-6,-,-,TRBV18,TGTGCCAGCTCACTCACGAACGGGGGCGCTGGGGCCAACGTCCTGACTTTC,CASSLTNGGAGANVLTF
TRBJ2-3,many,-,TRBV2,TGTGCCAGCAGTGAAGTCCAGACAGGCAGCACAGATACGCAGTATTTT,CASSEVQTGSTDTQYF
TRBJ2-3,many,-,TRBV20-1,TGCAGTGCCGAGATTGAAGGGATTGGGAGGGATACGCAGTATTTT,CSAEIEGIGRDTQYF
TRBJ1-1,many,-,TRBV6-6,TGTGCCAGCAGCATCCCGGGGGCAGTAGCTTTCTTT,CASSIPGAVAFF
TRBJ1-1,-,-,TRBV7-9,TGTGCCAGCAGCTTGACAGTGAACACTGAAGCTTTCTTT,CASSLTVNTEAFF
TRBJ2-3,many,TRBD2,TRBV6-5,TGTGCCAGCAGCCCCGGGACTAGCGGGACATTCACAGATACGCAGTATTTT,CASSPGTSGTFTDTQYF
TRBJ2-5,many,TRBD2,TRBV9,TGTGCCAGCAGCGTAGGACTAGCGGGGAACCTTTGGGAGACCCAGTACTTC,CASSVGLAGNLWETQYF
TRBJ2-3,many,-,TRBV20-1,TGCAGTGCTAGTTCGCGGCCCACAGATACGCAGTATTTT,CSASSRPTDTQYF
TRBJ2-1,many,-,TRBV5-1,TGCGCCAGCAGCTTGGGAGGAGGGCGGAATGAGCAGTTCTTC,CASSLGGGRNEQFF
TRBJ2-6,many,-,TRBV3-1,TGTGCCAGCAGCCAAGGAATATCTGGGGCCAACGTCCTGACTTTC,CASSQGISGANVLTF
TRBJ1-1,many,TRBD1,TRBV5-1,TGCGCCAGCAGCCAACAGGCCGACAGGGTGGCTTTCTTT,CASSQQADRVAFF
TRBJ2-1,many,TRBD2,TRBV5-1,TGCGCCAGCAGCTTGGCTAGCGGGGTGGGGGGTGAGCAGTTCTTC,CASSLASGVGGEQFF
TRBJ2-2,many,TRBD2,TRBV5-1,TGCGCCAGCAGCTCCCGGACTAGCGGGGGTGGTACCGGGGAGCTGTTTTTT,CASSSRTSGGGTGELFF
TRBJ2-1,-,TRBD2,TRBV5-1,TGCGCCAGCAGGGAAGCGGGGGAATACAATGAGCAGTTCTTC,CASREAGEYNEQFF
TRBJ2-7,many,TRBD1,TRBV5-1,TGCGCCAGCAGTTATCCGGGACAGGGAGAGTACGAGCAGTACTTC,CASSYPGQGEYEQYF
TRBJ1-5,-,TRBD1,TRBV6-2/TRBV6-3,TGTGCCAGCGGTACAGGGGGCGGGCGGCCCCAGCATTTT,CASGTGGGRPQHF
TRBJ2-5,many,-,TRBV10-3,TGTGCCATCAGTTCAAGGGGGGTAGAGACCCAGTACTTC,CAISSRGVETQYF
TRBJ1-5,many,-,TRBV24-1,TGTGCCACCAGTGATTTGCAAAATACTCGGGTGGAATGTAATCAGCCCCAGCATTTT,CATSDLQNTRVECNQPQHF
TRBJ2-7,many,TRBD2,TRBV3-1,TGTGCCAGCAGCCAAGCGGGGGGTTCGGCCTACGAGCAGTACTTC,CASSQAGGSAYEQYF
TRBJ2-5,many,-,TRBV18,TGTGCCAGCTCACCACAGGTCAGCGGGGAGACCCAGTACTTC,CASSPQVSGETQYF
TRBJ1-1,many,TRBD1,TRBV5-1,TGCGCCAGCAGCAAGACAGGGCCAGACACTGAAGCTTTCTTT,CASSKTGPDTEAFF
TRBJ1-1,many,-,TRBV5-1,TGCGCCAGCAGCTTGTGGGCAGGGGACATGAACACTGAAGCTTTCTTT,CASSLWAGDMNTEAFF
TRBJ1-1,few,-,TRBV30,TGTGCCTGGAGTTGGGGCAGGGGGAACACTGAAGCTTTCTTT,CAWSWGRGNTEAFF
TRBJ1-5,-,-,TRBV6-2/TRBV6-3,TGTGCCACCGGTACATATAGAAATCAGCCCCAGCATTTT,CATGTYRNQPQHF
TRBJ2-5,many,-,TRBV4-1,TGCGCCAGCAGCCATCCGGACTTCCAAGAGACCCAGTACTTC,CASSHPDFQETQYF
TRBJ1-2,many,-,TRBV7-9,TGTGCCAGCAGCTTACGGGCCGCGTGGTTCGGCTACACCTTC,CASSLRAAWFGYTF
TRBJ1-5,many,-,TRBV9,TGTGCCAGCAGTGATTACAGGAGCAACCAGCCCCAGCATTTT,CASSDYRSNQPQHF
TRBJ2-5,many,-,TRBV14,TGTGCCAGCAGCCAAGATCACGGGAAGACCCAGTACTTC,CASSQDHGKTQYF
TRBJ1-6,many,TRBD1,TRBV12-3/TRBV12-4,TGTGCCAGCACCCCCAGGGGGGGAAATTCACCCCTCCACTTT,CASTPRGGNSPLHF
TRBJ2-3,many,TRBD2,TRBV7-9,TGTGCCAGCCTAAGCGGGGGAAGCACAGATACGCAGTATTTT,CASLSGGSTDTQYF
TRBJ1-5,-,-,TRBV12-3/TRBV12-4,TGTGCCAGCAGCCAGAGACAGGTCAATCAGCCCCAACATTTT,CASSQRQVNQPQHF
TRBJ2-2,many,-,TRBV6-4,TGTGCCAGCAGTGCAGGCGCCGGAACAATCGGGGAGCTGTTTTTT,CASSAGAGTIGELFF
TRBJ2-7,many,-,TRBV5-5,TGTGCCAGCAGCTTGGCTGTGACGGGTATGGACGAGCAGTACTTC,CASSLAVTGMDEQYF
TRBJ1-6,many,TRBD1,TRBV28,TGTGCCAACAGTCTACAGGGGGCCCTCAATTCACCCCTCCACTTT,CANSLQGALNSPLHF
TRBJ2-7,many,-,TRBV5-1,TGCGCCAGCAGCTTGGGGGGAAGGGCCTACGAGCAGTACTTC,CASSLGGRAYEQYF
TRBJ2-1,many,-,TRBV12-3/TRBV12-4,TGTGCCAGCAGTTCAACGAAAGGGGTCGCCTACAATGAGCAGTTCTTC,CASSSTKGVAYNEQFF
TRBJ2-3,-,-,TRBV28,TGTGCCAGCAGTTTGACATGGTCGGTCACAGATACGCAGTATTTT,CASSLTWSVTDTQYF
TRBJ2-3,many,-,TRBV7-9,TGTGCCAGCAGCCCAATATCAGATACGCAGTATTTT,CASSPISDTQYF
TRBJ1-2,many,-,TRBV7-2,TGTGCCAGCAGCCCCGGACGATCGTATGGCTACACCTTC,CASSPGRSYGYTF
TRBJ1-5,-,-,TRBV6-1,TGTGCCAGCAGTGATCGGGCCTGGGGCAATCAGCCCCAGCATTTT,CASSDRAWGNQPQHF
TRBJ2-3,-,TRBD2,TRBV28,TGTGCCAGTGAGAGCGGGGGGGCCTTCCCCACGCAGTATTTT,CASESGGAFPTQYF
TRBJ1-2,many,-,TRBV12-3/TRBV12-4,TGTGCCAGCAGCCTCAAGCAGGGGCTTCCTAACTATGGCTACACCTTC,CASSLKQGLPNYGYTF
TRBJ2-4,many,-,TRBV4-2,TGTGCCAGCAGCCAAGCCGTGCAAGGGGGGGCAGAAAACATTCAGTACTTC,CASSQAVQGGAENIQYF
TRBJ2-1,many,TRBD2,TRBV7-6,TGTGCCAGCAGCCACGGGACTAGCGGGGTTAATGAGCAGTTCTTC,CASSHGTSGVNEQFF
TRBJ1-2,many,TRBD1,TRBV5-1,TGCGCCAGCAGCTTACGGGACAGCGCTGCGGGCTACACCTTC,CASSLRDSAAGYTF
TRBJ2-1,many,-,TRBV28,TGTGCCAGCAGTTTAGCGGGGATGGCGCCCTACAATGAGCAGTTCTTC,CASSLAGMAPYNEQFF
TRBJ2-7,many,-,TRBV20-1,TGCAGTGCTAGTTGGGGCAGGGGGAGGGAAAGGACCGCCGAGCAGTACTTC,CSASWGRGRERTAEQYF
TRBJ2-2,many,TRBD2,TRBV28,TGTGCCAGCAGTTTCGGGGGGGCGAACACCGGGGAGCTGTTTTTT,CASSFGGANTGELFF
TRBJ1-6,many,TRBD1,TRBV7-6,TGTGCCAGCAGCTTAGAGGACAGGCCGAATTCACCCCTCCACTTT,CASSLEDRPNSPLHF
TRBJ2-2,-,TRBD1,TRBV3-1,TGTGCCAGCAGCCCTTCGACAGGGGTGGGCGGGGAGCTGTTTTTT,CASSPSTGVGGELFF